This T cell receptor beta chain was found in a study of monozygotic twins with inflammatory bowel disease. Points from the study as a whole: IBD patients shared fewer clonotypes with others than healthy twins, especially with disease activity. Repertoires of patients may have been made more variable by differing immunosuppressive treatments.

Germline V lookup: CDR1 SGHKS, CDR2 YYEKEE (reference sequence). The CDR3 sequence is 12 residues long. Comments on this clonotype: As yet, its antigen is unknown.

Following a re-call of the 5' RACE reads, TCRdb has one entry per CDR3 protein and lacks DNA. The sample features around 200,000 distinct CDR3 sequences, with 1.6% in its top ten. The receptor's source is a human donor with ulcerative colitis or Crohn's disease, or a healthy co-twin of an affected twin (not recorded which). Material: blood. This sequence joins TRBV5-5 and TRBJ1-1; TCRdb returns TRBD1, unconfirmable since there is no DNA. CDR3 loop: CASSGRGTEAFF.